This T cell receptor beta chain is drawn from a study of shared clonotypes between healthy human individuals (dated by TCRdb to between 2020 and 2021). With respect to the entire study: The cohort comprised a couple of women and a few men aged 18 to 49 years. The study deeply sequenced blood TCR repertoires of about 5 healthy adults to estimate repertoire size and the extent of clonotype sharing between individuals. To increase sequencing depth and limit assay-specific biases, different laboratories used diverse techniques to prepare libraries and sequence TCR repertoires. Each donor's leukapheresis produced roughly between roughly 0.85 and 9.5 billion PBMCs.

The donors were healthy, HIV-negative adults with no recently reported acute infections or vaccinations. Only Caucasian adults living in Nashville, Tennessee, USA were represented among the donors. For unsorted samples, 100 million or so PBMCs were counted, and genomic DNA was extracted using the QIAamp DNA Blood Mini kit. After blood collection by leukapheresis, PBMCs were isolated using Ficoll-Histopaque density gradient centrifugation and then cryopreserved in the vapor phase of liquid nitrogen. On this clone: The clone's antigen remains unknown. The record has no base qualities; no much larger clone is one base away.

Using the deep immunoSEQ assay, TCR CDR3 regions were amplified from genomic DNA by multiplex PCR. For each cell subset, the extracted genomic DNA was distributed evenly across all wells of several immunoSEQ 96-well plates, and each plate served as one replicate. For unsorted PBMC, roughly 0.3 ug genomic DNA, equal to 25,000 to 35,000 T cell genomes, was loaded into each replicate PCR. Ten immunoSEQ deep assay plates were used to sequence unsorted PBMC genomic DNA. Purified libraries were measured with a Qubit 3.0 fluorometer, size-checked on a Bioanalyzer 2100, and measured again with the KAPA Library Quantification kit. A separate single-read 150-cycle Illumina NextSeq 550 flow cell was used to sequence each immunoSEQ 96-well plate. Under the source paper's analysis protocol: The immunoSEQ output contained only junctional sequences without quality scores, so filtering could not match that applied to full-length reads. To assign V/J genes and CDR3, sequences were annotated against IMGT germline references using PyIR, a Python wrapper for IgBLAST v1.9. Reads were filtered out if the reads had weak V/J assignments (E-value above 1e-6), no CDR3, stop codons, out-of-frame junctions, or ambiguous translated residues. A V3J clonotype was defined by an identical inferred V gene, J gene, and CDR3 amino acid sequence. To compute the percentage overlap between repertoires, the number of shared unique clonotypes was divided by the size of the smaller repertoire. Repertoire richness was assessed with RTK rarefaction, the Chao1 estimator, and Recon v2.1 estimates of unobserved clonotypes. This is the immuneACCESS table as TCRdb keeps it, with only in-frame sequences that have V and J called. A part of the clones is gone; compared with another copy, unresolved V genes explain less than half, and the rest is unexplained. D and trimming were read from the DNA, whereas the V and J calls and clone size are those reported in that table. For this sample the table gives a few hundred thousand clones, of which more than 70% were detected only once. The top ten clones comprise 12% of the sample.

CDR1 and CDR2 are read off the germline V gene as SGHRS and YFSETQ. V and J are truncated by 5 bases and 5 bases respectively, leaving an intervening sequence of 13 bases. The CDR3 goes from the cysteine to the phenylalanine over 14 residues. Kept here is only the CDR3 DNA, which spans 42 bases and is read in frame from base 1. Paper-wide results and their limitations: Pairwise subsampling led to the expectation that sequencing depth would affect the degree of clonotype sharing among donors. The genetic and exposure-history diversity represented was limited by the small number of donors. Sampling was limited to blood, and TCR repertoires in tissue likely differ from TCR repertoires in blood.

The sequence was collected from a woman aged 40 to 50 in good health. Some clones in this sample may be carry-over from other donors' samples. Sequenced input: PBMCs. Recombination joined TRBV5-1 with TRBJ2-2, with the D segment identity uncertain. The CDR3 in this case is CASSYSRPTGELFF. The sequenced DNA: TGCGCCAGCAGTTATTCGCGGCCGACCGGGGAGCTGTTTTTT.